This entry describes one T cell receptor (beta chain). The data were obtained in a study of blood T cell repertoires in COVID-19. At the level of the study: Spain, Italy and the United States supplied samples that represented acute and convalescent COVID-19. PBMCs, B-cell-depleted T cells, or T cells were the source of the cDNA or gDNA that made up the material.

Per the study methods: Amplification of reference gene primers provided the estimated nucleated cell counts. The repertoire was sequenced with immunoSEQ multiplex PCR; TCRdb's copy has only in-frame clones and lacks some. The D gene and trimming were derived from the DNA, and the V and J assignments and clone size from that table. Among some 40,000 clones listed, 78% were seen once. This CDR3 is 16 amino acids long. Germline V gives CDR1 SGDLS, CDR2 YYNGEE. V gave up 3 bases and J gave up 4 bases; unmatched junction bases: 8. The receptor's source is a man between 65 and 79 years old with acute or convalescent COVID-19. Sequences were obtained from peripheral blood. The chain has TRBV9 and TRBJ2-2, with TRBD2 matching 8 bases. The CDR3 spells CASSDPGGAGTGELFF. CDR3 sequence (DNA): TGTGCCAGCAGCGACCCGGGGGGGGCTGGCACCGGGGAGCTGTTTTTT.